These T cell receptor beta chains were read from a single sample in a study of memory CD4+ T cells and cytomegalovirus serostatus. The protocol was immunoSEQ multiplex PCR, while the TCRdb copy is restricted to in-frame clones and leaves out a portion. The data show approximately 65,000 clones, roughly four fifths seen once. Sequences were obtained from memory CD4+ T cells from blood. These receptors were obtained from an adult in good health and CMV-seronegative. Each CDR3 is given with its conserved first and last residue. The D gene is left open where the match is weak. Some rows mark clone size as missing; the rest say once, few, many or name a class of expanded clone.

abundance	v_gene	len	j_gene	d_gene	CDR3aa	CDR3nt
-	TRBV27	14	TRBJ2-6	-	CASTKSSGANVLTF	TGTGCCAGCACCAAGAGCTCTGGGGCCAACGTCCTGACTTTC
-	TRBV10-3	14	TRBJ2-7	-	CAAKTGREAYEQYF	TGTGCCGCCAAGACAGGGAGGGAAGCCTACGAGCAGTACTTC
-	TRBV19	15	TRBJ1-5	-	CASSPEKGMGQPQHF	TGTGCCAGTAGTCCGGAAAAGGGGATGGGTCAGCCCCAGCATTTT
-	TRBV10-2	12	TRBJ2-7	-	CASRQEGYEQYF	TGCGCCAGCCGACAGGAGGGCTACGAGCAGTACTTC
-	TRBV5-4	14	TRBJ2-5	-	CASSIRDYQETQYF	TGTGCCAGCAGCATACGGGACTACCAAGAGACCCAGTACTTC
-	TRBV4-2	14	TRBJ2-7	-	CASSQDRDFYEQYF	TGTGCCAGCAGCCAAGATCGGGACTTCTACGAGCAGTACTTC
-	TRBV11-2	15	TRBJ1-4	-	CASSLGSGRNEKLFF	TGTGCCAGCAGCTTAGGCAGCGGACGGAATGAAAAACTGTTTTTT
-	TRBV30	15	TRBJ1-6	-	CAWSVAGTGNSPLHF	TGTGCCTGGAGTGTAGCAGGGACCGGTAATTCACCCCTCCACTTT
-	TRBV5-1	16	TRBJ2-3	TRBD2	CASSTGTSGGADTQYF	TGCGCCAGCAGCACAGGGACTAGCGGGGGGGCAGATACGCAGTATTTT
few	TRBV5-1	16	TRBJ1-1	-	CASSPRLGEGVGGAFF	TGCGCCAGCAGCCCCCGCTTGGGGGAAGGGGTAGGGGGAGCTTTCTTT
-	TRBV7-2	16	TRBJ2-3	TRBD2	CASSLGLAGGADTQYF	TGTGCCAGCAGCTTAGGGTTAGCGGGAGGGGCAGATACGCAGTATTTT
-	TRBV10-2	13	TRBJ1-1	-	CASNLDGNTEAFF	TGCGCCAGCAACCTAGACGGTAACACTGAAGCTTTCTTT
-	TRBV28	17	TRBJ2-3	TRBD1	CASSPTRGQGASDTQYF	TGTGCCAGCAGTCCCACTCGGGGACAGGGGGCCTCAGATACGCAGTATTTT
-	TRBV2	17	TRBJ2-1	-	CASSPGPRGSSYNEQFF	TGTGCCAGCAGCCCCGGCCCAAGGGGGAGCTCCTACAATGAGCAGTTCTTC
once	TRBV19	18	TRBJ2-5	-	CASRRDWFNLGLQETQYF	TGTGCCAGTAGGCGCGATTGGTTCAATCTAGGTCTCCAAGAGACCCAGTACTTC
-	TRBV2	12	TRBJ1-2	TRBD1	CASRQGGYGYTF	TGTGCCAGCCGACAGGGCGGGTATGGCTACACCTTC
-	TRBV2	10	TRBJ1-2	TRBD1	CASGTGAGAF	TGTGCCAGCGGGACAGGGGCCGGTGCCTTC